Shown below are 8 T cell receptor beta chains from a single sample sequenced in a study of OX40 agonist ivuxolimab in advanced cancers. Clones were read by immunoSEQ multiplex PCR, and TCRdb kept only the in-frame ones, dropping some. This table has about 64,000 clones, roughly 80% appearing once. Sample: CD4+ or CD8+ T cells sorted from blood, taken in a trial of the OX40 agonist ivuxolimab. These receptors all stem from an adult with an advanced solid tumor such as melanoma, head and neck, liver or kidney cancer.

The CDR3 here is CASSIRGGTEAFF. Written as DNA, the CDR3 is TGTGCCAGTAGTATTAGAGGTGGCACTGAAGCTTTCTTT. V usage is TRBV19 and J usage is TRBJ1-1, with D uncertain. Trimming took off 3 bases at V and 4 bases at J, with 9 bases between the two ends. The CDR3 totals 13 residues. Germline V lookup: CDR1 LNHDA, CDR2 SQIVND (reference sequence).

The gene calls are TRBV7-2 and TRBJ2-7; TRBD1 might be the D (6 bases). The CDR3 consists of 15 residues. CDR1 and CDR2 from the germline V gene are SGHTA and FQGNSA. V lost 7 bases and J 3 bases, leaving 19 bases between the germline ends. The CDR3, as DNA: TGTGCCAGCACGATCCAAGGGGGATTAAACTACGAGCAGTACTTC. This translates into CASTIQGGLNYEQYF.

The V and J genes are TRBV5-6 and TRBJ2-3; 14 bases map to TRBD2. The germline gives CDR1 SGHDT, CDR2 YYEEEE. J lost 4 bases, V lost 4 bases, and 5 bases had no gene match. This CDR3 contains 16 residues. The CDR3 is CASSTGTSGSSDTQYF. The CDR3 DNA reads as TGTGCCAGCAGCACCGGGACTAGCGGGAGTTCAGATACGCAGTATTTT.

The chain joins TRBV7-6 to TRBJ2-5, with D perhaps TRBD1 or TRBD2 (5 bases each). Germline V gives CDR1 SGHVS, CDR2 FNYEAQ. CDR3 length equals 15 residues. Trimming left V 1 base short and J 2 bases short, with 11 bases between. CDR3 in amino acids: CASSLGGFRQETQYF. CDR3 in DNA: TGTGCCAGCAGCTTAGGGGGGTTTCGGCAAGAGACCCAGTACTTC.

This chain links TRBV28 with TRBJ2-7; the D is unclear. The CDR3 is made up of 15 amino acids. V was clipped by 8 bases and J by 6 bases, with 23 bases between them. The germline gives CDR1 MDHEN, CDR2 SYDVKM. CDR3 DNA sequence: TGTGCCAGCTACCCTCCAAGTCTAGGATTAGGCGAGCAGTACTTC. Amino acid sequence: CASYPPSLGLGEQYF.

The chain combines TRBV7-2 with TRBJ1-2; 8 nucleotides align to TRBD1. Germline V gene lookup returns CDR1 SGHTA and CDR2 FQGNSA. V shed 4 bases and J 8 bases; nucleotides not matched to a gene: 9. The CDR3 extends over 14 amino acids. This CDR3 is CASSSTDRVRGYTF. The CDR3 coding sequence is TGTGCCAGCAGCTCCACGGACAGGGTCAGGGGCTACACCTTC.

This rearrangement joins TRBV6-5 to TRBJ2-7; D remains ambiguous. CDR1 and CDR2 (germline): MNHEY, SVGAGI. V lost 0 bases and J lost 5, with 14 bases in between. This CDR3 is 15 amino acids long. The CDR3 region has the DNA TGTGCCAGCAGTTACTCGATTAGCTGGTCGGACGAGCAGTACTTC. Protein product: CASSYSISWSDEQYF.

This clone was found a few times. The sample carries other DNA sequences with the same CDR3. The chain links TRBV7-9 to TRBJ1-1; D ambiguous. The germline V gene has CDR1 SEHNR and CDR2 FQNEAQ (reference sequence). This CDR3 is 16 amino acids long. The V and J ends lost 0 bases and 4 bases respectively, with 15 bases between them. DNA of the CDR3: TGTGCCAGCAGCTTAGCGCTGGGCCGGACGGTCACTGAAGCTTTCTTT. Amino acid sequence: CASSLALGRTVTEAFF.